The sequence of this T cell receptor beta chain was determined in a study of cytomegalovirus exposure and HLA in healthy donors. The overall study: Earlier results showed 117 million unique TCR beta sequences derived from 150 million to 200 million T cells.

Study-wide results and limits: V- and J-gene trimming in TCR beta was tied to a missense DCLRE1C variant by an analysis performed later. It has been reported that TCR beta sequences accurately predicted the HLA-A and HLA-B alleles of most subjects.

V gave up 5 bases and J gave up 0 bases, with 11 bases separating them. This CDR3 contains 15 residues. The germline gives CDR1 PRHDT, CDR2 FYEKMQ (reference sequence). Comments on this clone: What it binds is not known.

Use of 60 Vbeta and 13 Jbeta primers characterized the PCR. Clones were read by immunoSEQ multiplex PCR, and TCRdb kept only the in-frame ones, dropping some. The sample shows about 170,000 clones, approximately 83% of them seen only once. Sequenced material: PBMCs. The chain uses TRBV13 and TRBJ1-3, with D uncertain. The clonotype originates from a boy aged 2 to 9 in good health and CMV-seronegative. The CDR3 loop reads CASSTEAHSGNTIYF. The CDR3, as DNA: TGTGCCAGCAGCACCGAGGCCCACTCTGGAAACACCATATATTTT.